This T cell receptor (beta chain) was obtained from a study of cytomegalovirus exposure and HLA in healthy donors. Germline V lookup: CDR1 LNHDA, CDR2 SQIVND (reference sequence). This CDR3 has 13 residues. Trimming at V came to 6 bases and at J to 7 bases, leaving 7 bases not matched to a gene. There are a few counts of this clone. This table comes from immunoSEQ multiplex PCR, and its TCRdb copy is limited to in-frame clones, with some not included. Of over 250,000 clones in the sample, about nine tenths are singletons; the top ten hold 0.95% to 1.5%. Input material: PBMCs. The clonotype comes from a woman in her 30s in good health and CMV-seropositive. The rearrangement links TRBV19 to TRBJ1-2, with TRBD1 identical over 8 bases. The CDR3 spells CASRTQGATGYTF. In DNA form, the CDR3 reads TGTGCCAGTAGGACTCAGGGGGCGACTGGCTACACCTTC.